Sequencing of this T cell receptor (beta chain) was carried out in a study of blood T cell repertoires in COVID-19. Study information: Sites across the United States, Italy and Spain contributed samples from acute and convalescent COVID-19. PBMCs, B-cell-depleted T cells, or T cells were the source of the cDNA or gDNA that made up the material.

With 4 bases clipped from V and 6 bases from J, the junction kept 5 bases outside the gene matches. Germline V gives CDR1 SGHRS, CDR2 YFSETQ. This CDR3 has 16 amino acids. Original data processing: Amplification of reference gene primers provided the estimated nucleated cell counts. TCRdb keeps only in-frame clones here, not all; method: immunoSEQ multiplex PCR. V and J calls and clone size are given by that table; D and trimming were obtained from the DNA. This sample has some 120,000 clones; approximately 84% occur once, and the top ten carry about 13%. This receptor was obtained from a human donor in a cohort sampled during active COVID-19. This chain joins TRBV5-1 and TRBJ2-2; 14 nucleotides align to TRBD2. Sequencing was done on a sample of peripheral blood. The CDR3 loop is CASSLRTSGGSGELFF. CDR3 DNA: TGCGCCAGCAGCCTGCGGACTAGCGGGGGGTCCGGGGAGCTGTTTTTT.